These T cell receptor beta chains were read from a single sample in a study of breast tumors, draining lymph nodes, adjacent tissues. One entry per CDR3 protein results from TCRdb running MiXCR on the multiplex PCR reads. The sample has 200,000 to 300,000 distinct CDR3 sequences, 30% seen once; the top ten hold around 1%. Material for sequencing was axillary lymph node tissue. These receptors all come from a female donor with breast cancer. Some clones in this sample may be carry-over from other donors' samples. CDR3s include the opening cysteine and the closing phenylalanine or tryptophan. The D gene is left open where the match is weak. Not all rows give a size; the values are once, few, many and, for expanded clones, a class.

D: NA
J: TRBJ2-7
V: TRBV12-5
size: many
DNA: TGTGCTAGTGGTATCTACGAGCAGTACTTC
CDR3: CASGIYEQYF

D: NA
J: TRBJ1-5
V: TRBV10-3
size: many
DNA: TGTGCCACGAATGACGGATTCAATCAGCCCCAGCATTTT
CDR3: CATNDGFNQPQHF

D: TRBD2
J: TRBJ2-7
V: TRBV3-1
size: NA
DNA: TGCGCCAGCAGCCAAGCCGGCCTAGCGGGAGGCGAGCAGTACTTC
CDR3: CASSQAGLAGGEQYF

D: NA
J: TRBJ1-2
V: TRBV30
size: many
DNA: TGTGCCTGGAGTATCTCGGGGACGGATGGCTACACCTTC
CDR3: CAWSISGTDGYTF

D: NA
J: TRBJ2-2
V: TRBV20-1
size: many
DNA: TGCAGTGCCAGCCTAGTGGTGGGCGGGACCGGGGAGCTGTTTTTT
CDR3: CSASLVVGGTGELFF

D: TRBD2
J: TRBJ2-1
V: TRBV5-4
size: many
DNA: TGTGCCAGCACCTCAATCGGGACTAGCGTCTATGAGCAGTTCTTC
CDR3: CASTSIGTSVYEQFF

D: NA
J: TRBJ1-4
V: TRBV6-6
size: many
DNA: TGTGCCAGCAGGCCGGGTCCTCAAAAACTGTTTTTT
CDR3: CASRPGPQKLFF

D: NA
J: TRBJ1-6
V: TRBV19
size: many
DNA: TGTGCCAGTAGTACCCAACGCCAATTATCACCCCTCCACTTT
CDR3: CASSTQRQLSPLHF

D: TRBD1
J: TRBJ1-1
V: TRBV19
size: NA
DNA: TGTGCCAGTAGTGACAGGGGGCACACTGAAGCTTTCTTT
CDR3: CASSDRGHTEAFF

D: TRBD1
J: TRBJ1-1
V: TRBV7-9
size: NA
DNA: TGTGCCAGCAGCCGTACAGGGGGTGGGACTGAAGCTTTCTTT
CDR3: CASSRTGGGTEAFF

D: TRBD1
J: TRBJ2-1
V: TRBV7-9
size: many
DNA: TGTGCCAGCAGCTCCCCAGCCGGGACAGGGGTCTACAATGAGCAGTTCTTC
CDR3: CASSSPAGTGVYNEQFF

D: TRBD2
J: TRBJ2-2
V: TRBV2
size: NA
DNA: TGTGCCAGCAGTTTCGTGGGACTAGCGGGAGCCGGGGAGCTGTTTTTT
CDR3: CASSFVGLAGAGELFF

D: NA
J: TRBJ2-6
V: TRBV7-9
size: NA
DNA: TGTGCCAGCAGCTTAGGACAGAGTATCCCCTCTTGGGCCAACGTCCTGACTTTC
CDR3: CASSLGQSIPSWANVLTF

D: NA
J: TRBJ1-5
V: TRBV28
size: NA
DNA: TGTGCCAGCAGGATCAGGAGGGTGGGCAATCAGCCCCAGCATTTT
CDR3: CASRIRRVGNQPQHF

D: TRBD2
J: TRBJ2-7
V: TRBV5-1
size: many
DNA: TGCGCCAGCAGCGCAACCCCGGGACTAGTCGTCGAGCAGTACTTC
CDR3: CASSATPGLVVEQYF

D: NA
J: TRBJ2-3
V: TRBV11-2
size: NA
DNA: TGTGCCAGCAGCTCAAAATGGACTACCGGGAGAGCTAGCACAGATACACAGTATTTT
CDR3: CASSSKWTTGRASTDTQYF